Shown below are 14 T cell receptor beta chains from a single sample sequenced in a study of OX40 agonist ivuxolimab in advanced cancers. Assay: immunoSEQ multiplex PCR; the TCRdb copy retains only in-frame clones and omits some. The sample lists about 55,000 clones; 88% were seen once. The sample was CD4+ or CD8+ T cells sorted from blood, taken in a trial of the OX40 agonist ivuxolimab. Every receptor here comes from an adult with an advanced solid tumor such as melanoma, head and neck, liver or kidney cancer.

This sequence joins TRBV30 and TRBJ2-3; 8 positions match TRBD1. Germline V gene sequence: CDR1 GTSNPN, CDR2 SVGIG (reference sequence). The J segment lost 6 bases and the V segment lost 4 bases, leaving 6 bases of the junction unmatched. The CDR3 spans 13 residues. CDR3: CAWNRGVSDTQYF. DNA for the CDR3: TGTGCCTGGAACAGGGGGGTCTCCGATACGCAGTATTTT.

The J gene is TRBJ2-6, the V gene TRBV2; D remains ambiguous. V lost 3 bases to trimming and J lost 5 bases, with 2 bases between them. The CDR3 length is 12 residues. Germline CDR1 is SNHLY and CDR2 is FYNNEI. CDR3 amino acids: CASSDRANVLTF. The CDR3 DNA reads TGTGCCAGCAGTGACAGGGCCAACGTCCTGACTTTC.

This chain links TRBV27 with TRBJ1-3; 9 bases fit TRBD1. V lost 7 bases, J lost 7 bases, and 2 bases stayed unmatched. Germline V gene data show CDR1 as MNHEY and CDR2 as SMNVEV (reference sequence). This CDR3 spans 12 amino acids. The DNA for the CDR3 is TGTGCCAGCAAGGGACAGGGCAACACCATATATTTT. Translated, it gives CASKGQGNTIYF.

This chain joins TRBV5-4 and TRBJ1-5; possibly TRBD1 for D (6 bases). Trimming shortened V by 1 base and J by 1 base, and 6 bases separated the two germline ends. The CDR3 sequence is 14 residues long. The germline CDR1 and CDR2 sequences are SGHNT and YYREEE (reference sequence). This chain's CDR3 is CASSLTGSNQPQHF. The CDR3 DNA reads TGTGCCAGCAGCTTGACAGGGAGCAATCAGCCCCAGCATTTT.

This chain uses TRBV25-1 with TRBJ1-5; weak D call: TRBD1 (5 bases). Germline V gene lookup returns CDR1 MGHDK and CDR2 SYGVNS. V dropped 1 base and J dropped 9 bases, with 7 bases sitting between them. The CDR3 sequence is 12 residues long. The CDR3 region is CASSEWGMPQHF. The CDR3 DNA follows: TGTGCCAGCAGTGAATGGGGGATGCCCCAGCATTTT.

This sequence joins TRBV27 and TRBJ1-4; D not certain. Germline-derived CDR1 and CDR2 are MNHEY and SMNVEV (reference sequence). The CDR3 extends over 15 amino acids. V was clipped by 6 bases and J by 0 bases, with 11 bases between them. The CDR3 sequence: CASSVDGATNEKLFF. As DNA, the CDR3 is TGTGCCAGCAGCGTGGACGGAGCAACTAATGAAAAACTGTTTTTT.

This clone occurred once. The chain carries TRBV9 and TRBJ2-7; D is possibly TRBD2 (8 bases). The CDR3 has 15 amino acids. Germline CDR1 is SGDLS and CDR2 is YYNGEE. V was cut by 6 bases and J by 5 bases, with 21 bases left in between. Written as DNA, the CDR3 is TGTGCCAGCACAGGGGGACTAGAACGGGGAGACGAGCAGTACTTC. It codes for CASTGGLERGDEQYF.

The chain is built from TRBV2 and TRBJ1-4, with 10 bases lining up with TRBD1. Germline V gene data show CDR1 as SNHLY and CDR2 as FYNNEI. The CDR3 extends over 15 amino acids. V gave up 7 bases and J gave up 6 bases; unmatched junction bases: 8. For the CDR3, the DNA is TGTGCCAGCACGCTCCCCGGGACAGGGGATGAAAAACTGTTTTTT. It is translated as CASTLPGTGDEKLFF.

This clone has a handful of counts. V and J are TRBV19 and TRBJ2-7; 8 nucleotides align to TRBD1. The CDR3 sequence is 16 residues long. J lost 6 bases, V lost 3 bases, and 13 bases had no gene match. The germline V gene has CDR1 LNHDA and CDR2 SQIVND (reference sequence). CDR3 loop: CASSMQGASLLGEQYF. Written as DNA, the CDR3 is TGTGCCAGTAGTATGCAGGGGGCCAGTCTACTCGGCGAGCAGTACTTC.

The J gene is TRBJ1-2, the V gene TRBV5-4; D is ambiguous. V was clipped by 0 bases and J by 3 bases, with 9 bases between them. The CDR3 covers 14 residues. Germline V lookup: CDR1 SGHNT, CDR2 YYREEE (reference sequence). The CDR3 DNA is TGTGCCAGCAGCTTGGGGACGCAGGACTATGGCTACACCTTC. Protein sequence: CASSLGTQDYGYTF.

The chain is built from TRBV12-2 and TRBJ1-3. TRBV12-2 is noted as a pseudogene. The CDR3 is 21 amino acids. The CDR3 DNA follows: TGTGCAAGTCGCTCGTACCCCAATCCGTCCCGCTCTGCACTACCTGGAAACACCATATATTTT. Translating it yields CASRSYPNPSRSALPGNTIYF.

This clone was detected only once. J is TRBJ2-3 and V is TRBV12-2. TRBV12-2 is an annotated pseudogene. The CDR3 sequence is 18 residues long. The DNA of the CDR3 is TGTGCAAGTCGCTCTGATCCCCCTGGGGTAAAGCCCTCTAATACGCAGTATTTT. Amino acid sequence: CASRSDPPGVKPSNTQYF.

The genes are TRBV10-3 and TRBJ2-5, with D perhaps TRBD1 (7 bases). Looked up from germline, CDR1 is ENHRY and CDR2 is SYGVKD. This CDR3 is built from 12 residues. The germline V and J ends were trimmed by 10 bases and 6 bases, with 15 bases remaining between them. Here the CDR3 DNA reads TGTGCCACAGGGGGGACGGGTAAGACCCAGTACTTC. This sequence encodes CATGGTGKTQYF.

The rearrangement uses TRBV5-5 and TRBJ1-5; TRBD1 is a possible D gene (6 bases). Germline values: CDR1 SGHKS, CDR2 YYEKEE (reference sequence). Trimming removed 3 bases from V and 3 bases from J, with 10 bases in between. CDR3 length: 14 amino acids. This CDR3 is CASSSDRTNQPQHF. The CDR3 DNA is TGTGCCAGCAGCTCTGACAGGACCAATCAGCCCCAGCATTTT.